Sequencing of this T cell receptor beta chain was carried out in a study of CD4+ T cells in melanoma (dated by TCRdb to the early 2020s). As for the study more broadly: The study investigated neoantigen-specific CD4+ T cells in human melanoma. The paper's findings and limits, for the study overall: The report described a correlation between neoantigen-specific CD4+ T cells and the function of CD8+ T cells, macrophages and B cells. According to the report, neoantigen-specific CD4+ T cells in melanoma displayed diverse differentiation states.

To prepare the library, the immunoSEQ multiplex PCR assay was applied. In TCRdb, the immuneACCESS table is reduced to in-frame sequences with V and J assigned. These tables do not hold every clone; where another copy was compared, an unresolved V gene accounts for under half, and the others remain unexplained. For this sample the table gives 20,000 to 25,000 clones, of which approximately 80% were detected only once. 3.6% of the sample goes to the ten largest clones. Donors were patients with melanoma. The germline V gene gives CDR1 as SGHAT and CDR2 as FQNNGV. V trim: 4 bases; J trim: 8 bases; unmatched bases: 10. Including cysteine and phenylalanine, the CDR3 has 14 amino acids. The kept DNA is CDR3 alone, 42 bases in frame from the first base. Comment on this clone: What antigen it recognizes has not been identified. No base quality values were provided; no much bigger clone lies one nucleotide off.

Sequencing input: cells from a culture (not recorded whether cultured in vitro). The sequence links TRBV11-2 to TRBJ1-2, with 7 central nucleotides matching TRBD1. This receptor was identified in a human donor with melanoma. The DNA sequence follows: TGTGCCAGCAGCTCCGATTTACAGGGGTCAGGCTACACCTTC. Protein translation: CASSSDLQGSGYTF.